This paragraph covers one T cell receptor beta chain sequence. The data stem from a study of tumor T cells in aggressive B-cell lymphoma. Using immunoSEQ multiplex PCR, the repertoire was profiled, and TCRdb retains in-frame clones only, with some absent. The repertoire includes 6,000 or so clones, approximately 80% of them detected once, and less than 3.5% sits in the top ten. This CDR3 contains 16 residues. CDR1 SGHDN and CDR2 FVKESK come from the germline V gene. Trimming at V came to 2 bases and at J to 4 bases, leaving 6 bases not matched to a gene. V and J are TRBV14 and TRBJ2-1, with 9 bases fitting TRBD2. The receptor comes from an adult with diffuse large B cell lymphoma. The sample consisted of tumor tissue. In DNA, the CDR3 is TGTGCCAGCAGCCAATTCAGGACTAGCGCTTACAATGAGCAGTTCTTC. Translation: CASSQFRTSAYNEQFF.